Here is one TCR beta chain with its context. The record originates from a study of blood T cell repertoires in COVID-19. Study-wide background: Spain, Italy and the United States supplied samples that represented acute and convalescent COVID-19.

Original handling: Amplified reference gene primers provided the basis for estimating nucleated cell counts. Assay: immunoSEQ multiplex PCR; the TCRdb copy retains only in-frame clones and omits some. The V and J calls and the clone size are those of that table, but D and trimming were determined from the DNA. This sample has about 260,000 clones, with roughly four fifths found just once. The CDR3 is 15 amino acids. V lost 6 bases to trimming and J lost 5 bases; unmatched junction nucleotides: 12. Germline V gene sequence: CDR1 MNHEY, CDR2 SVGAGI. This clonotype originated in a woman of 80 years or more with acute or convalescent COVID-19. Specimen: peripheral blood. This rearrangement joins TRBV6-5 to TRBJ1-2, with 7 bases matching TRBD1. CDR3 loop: CASSNGLRGRYGYTF. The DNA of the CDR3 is TGTGCCAGCAGCAACGGTCTGAGGGGGCGGTATGGCTACACCTTC.